This TCR beta chain appears in the sequencing data of a study of blood T cell repertoires in COVID-19. Across the study: Samples of COVID-19 (acute and convalescent) were obtained from the United States, Italy and Spain.

The CDR3 loop spans 16 amino acids. Germline CDR1 reads KGHDR; CDR2 reads SFDVKD. J lost 5 bases, V lost 6 bases, and 11 bases had no gene match. In the source study's methods: Estimation of nucleated cell counts relied on the amplification of reference gene primers. TCRdb keeps only in-frame clones here, not all; method: immunoSEQ multiplex PCR. The DNA gave D and trimming, while V, J and clone size come from that table. This table has hundreds of thousands of clones, 75% to 90% appearing once. The study drew participants aged about 18 to 89 years from roughly 25 US areas. V gene TRBV24-1 combines with J gene TRBJ2-2, with TRBD2 matching 7 bases. Source material: PBMCs or T cells enriched from blood (not recorded which). This sequence originates from a woman between 35 and 50 years old who had recovered from COVID-19. The CDR3 sequence is CATSHRSLGGTGELFF. As DNA, the CDR3 is TGTGCCACCAGTCACCGGTCCCTGGGGGGGACCGGGGAGCTGTTTTTT.